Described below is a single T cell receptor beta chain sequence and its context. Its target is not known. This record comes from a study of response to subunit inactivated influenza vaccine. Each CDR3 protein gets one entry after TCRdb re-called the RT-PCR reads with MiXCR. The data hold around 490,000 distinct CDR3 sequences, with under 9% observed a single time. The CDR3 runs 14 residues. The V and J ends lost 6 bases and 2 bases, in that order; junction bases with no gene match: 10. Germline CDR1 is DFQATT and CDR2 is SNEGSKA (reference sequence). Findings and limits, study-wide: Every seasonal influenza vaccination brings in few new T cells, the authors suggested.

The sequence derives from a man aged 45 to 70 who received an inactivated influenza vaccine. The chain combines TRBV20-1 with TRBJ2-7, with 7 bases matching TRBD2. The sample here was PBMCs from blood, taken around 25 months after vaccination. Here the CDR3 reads CSAAGQSMTYEQYF. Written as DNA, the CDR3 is TGCAGTGCAGCGGGGCAGTCCATGACCTACGAGCAGTACTTC.